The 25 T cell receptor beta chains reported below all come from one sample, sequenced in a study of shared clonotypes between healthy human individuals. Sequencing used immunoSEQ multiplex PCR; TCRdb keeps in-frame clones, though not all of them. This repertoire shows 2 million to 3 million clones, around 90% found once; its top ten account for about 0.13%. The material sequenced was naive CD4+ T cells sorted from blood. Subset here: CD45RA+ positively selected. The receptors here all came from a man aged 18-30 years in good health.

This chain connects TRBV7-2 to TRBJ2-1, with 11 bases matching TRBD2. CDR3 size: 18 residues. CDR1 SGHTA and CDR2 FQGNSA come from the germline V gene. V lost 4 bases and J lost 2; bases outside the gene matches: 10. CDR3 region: CASSYSGRAAITYNEQFF. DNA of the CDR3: TGTGCCAGCAGCTATAGCGGGAGGGCAGCAATAACCTACAATGAGCAGTTCTTC.

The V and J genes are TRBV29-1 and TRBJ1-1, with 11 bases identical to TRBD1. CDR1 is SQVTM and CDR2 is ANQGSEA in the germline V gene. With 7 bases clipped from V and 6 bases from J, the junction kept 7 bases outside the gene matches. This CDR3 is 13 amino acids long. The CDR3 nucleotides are TGCAGCGGCAGCGGGACAGGGGGACCTGAAGCTTTCTTT. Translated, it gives CSGSGTGGPEAFF.

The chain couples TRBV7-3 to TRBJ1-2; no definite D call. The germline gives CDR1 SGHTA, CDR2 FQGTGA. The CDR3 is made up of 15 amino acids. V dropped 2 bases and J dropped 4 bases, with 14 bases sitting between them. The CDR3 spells CASSLGLGISYGYTF. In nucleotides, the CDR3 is TGTGCCAGCAGCTTAGGCTTGGGGATAAGCTATGGCTACACCTTC.

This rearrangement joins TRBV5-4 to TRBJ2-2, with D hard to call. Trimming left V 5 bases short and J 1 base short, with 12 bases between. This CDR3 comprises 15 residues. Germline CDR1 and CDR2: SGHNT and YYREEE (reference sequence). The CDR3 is CASSLDALNTGELFF. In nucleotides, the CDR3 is TGTGCCAGCAGTCTCGACGCTTTGAACACCGGGGAGCTGTTTTTT.

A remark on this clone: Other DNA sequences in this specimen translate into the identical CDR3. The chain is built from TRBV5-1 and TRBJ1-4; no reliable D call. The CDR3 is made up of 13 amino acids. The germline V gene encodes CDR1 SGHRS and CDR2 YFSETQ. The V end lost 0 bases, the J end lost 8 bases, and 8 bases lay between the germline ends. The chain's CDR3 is CASSLDVGEKLFF. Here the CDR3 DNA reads TGCGCCAGCAGCTTGGACGTAGGGGAAAAACTGTTTTTT.

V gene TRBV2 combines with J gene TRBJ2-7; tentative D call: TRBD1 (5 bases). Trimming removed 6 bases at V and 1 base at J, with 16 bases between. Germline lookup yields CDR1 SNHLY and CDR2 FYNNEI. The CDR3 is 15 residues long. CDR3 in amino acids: CASRGLSQGSYEQYF. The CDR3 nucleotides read TGTGCCAGCAGGGGGTTGAGCCAGGGTTCCTACGAGCAGTACTTC.

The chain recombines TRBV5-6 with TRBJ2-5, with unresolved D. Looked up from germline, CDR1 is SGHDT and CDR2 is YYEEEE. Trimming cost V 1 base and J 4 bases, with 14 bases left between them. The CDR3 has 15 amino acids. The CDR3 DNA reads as TGTGCCAGCAGCTTGTCCAGGAAGATGATAGAGACCCAGTACTTC. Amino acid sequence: CASSLSRKMIETQYF.

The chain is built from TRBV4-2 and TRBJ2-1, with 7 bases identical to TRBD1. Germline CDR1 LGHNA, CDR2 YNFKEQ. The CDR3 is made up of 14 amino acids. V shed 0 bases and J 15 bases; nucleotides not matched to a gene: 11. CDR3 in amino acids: CASSQDLPTGKWFF. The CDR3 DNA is TGTGCCAGCAGCCAAGATCTCCCGACAGGGAAATGGTTCTTC.

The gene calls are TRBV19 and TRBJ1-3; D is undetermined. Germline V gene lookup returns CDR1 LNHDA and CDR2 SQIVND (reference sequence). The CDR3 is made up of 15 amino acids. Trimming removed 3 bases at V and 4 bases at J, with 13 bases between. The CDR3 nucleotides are TGTGCCAGTAGTATTCCCAGACCCGGAGGAAACACCATATATTTT. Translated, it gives CASSIPRPGGNTIYF.

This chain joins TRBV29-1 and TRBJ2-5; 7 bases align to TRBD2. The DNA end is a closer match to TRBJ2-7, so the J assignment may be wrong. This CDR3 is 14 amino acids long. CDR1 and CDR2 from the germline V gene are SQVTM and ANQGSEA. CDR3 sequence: CSVVRWTSSYEQYF. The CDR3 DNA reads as TGCAGCGTTGTGAGGTGGACTAGCTCCTACGAGCAGTACTTC.

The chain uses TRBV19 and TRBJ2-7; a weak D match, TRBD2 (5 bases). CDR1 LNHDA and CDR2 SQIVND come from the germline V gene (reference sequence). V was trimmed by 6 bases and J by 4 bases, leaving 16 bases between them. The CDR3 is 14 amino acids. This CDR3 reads CASRDPGKWYEQYF. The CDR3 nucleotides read TGTGCCAGTAGAGATCCGGGGAAGTGGTACGAGCAGTACTTC.

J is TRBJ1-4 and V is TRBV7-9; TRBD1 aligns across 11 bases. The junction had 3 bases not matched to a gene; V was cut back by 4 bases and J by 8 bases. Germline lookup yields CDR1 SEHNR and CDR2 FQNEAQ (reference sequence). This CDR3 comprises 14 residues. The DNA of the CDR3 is TGTGCCAGCAGCTCCGGACAGGGGGCGGAAAAACTGTTTTTT. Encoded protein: CASSSGQGAEKLFF.

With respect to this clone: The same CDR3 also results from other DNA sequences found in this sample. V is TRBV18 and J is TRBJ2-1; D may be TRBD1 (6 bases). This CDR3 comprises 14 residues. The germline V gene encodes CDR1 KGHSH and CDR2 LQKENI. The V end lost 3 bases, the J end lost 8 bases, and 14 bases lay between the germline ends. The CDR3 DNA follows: TGTGCCAGCTCACCTCGTCAGGGGCTCGATGAGCAGTTCTTC. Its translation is CASSPRQGLDEQFF.

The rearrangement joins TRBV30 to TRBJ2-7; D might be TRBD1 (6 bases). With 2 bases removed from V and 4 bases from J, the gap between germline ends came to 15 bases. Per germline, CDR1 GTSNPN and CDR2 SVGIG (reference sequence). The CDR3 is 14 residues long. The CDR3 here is CAWSRGRGTYEQYF. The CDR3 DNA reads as TGTGCCTGGAGTCGAGGCAGGGGTACGTACGAGCAGTACTTC.

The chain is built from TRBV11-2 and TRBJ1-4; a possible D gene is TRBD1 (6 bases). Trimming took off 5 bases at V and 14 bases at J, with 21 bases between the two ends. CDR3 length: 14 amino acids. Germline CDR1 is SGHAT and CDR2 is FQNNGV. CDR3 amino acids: CASSPLGLETGLFF. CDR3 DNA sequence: TGTGCCAGCAGCCCCCTGGGGTTAGAGACAGGTCTGTTTTTT.

CDR3 region: CASNDKNTEAFF. The CDR3 DNA reads as TGTGCCAGTAACGACAAGAACACTGAAGCTTTCTTT. The V call is TRBV19, the J call TRBJ1-1, with D hard to call. Germline V gene data show CDR1 as LNHDA and CDR2 as SQIVND (reference sequence). The CDR3 length is 12 residues. The ends were cut back, 7 bases at V and 1 base at J, with 7 bases in the middle.

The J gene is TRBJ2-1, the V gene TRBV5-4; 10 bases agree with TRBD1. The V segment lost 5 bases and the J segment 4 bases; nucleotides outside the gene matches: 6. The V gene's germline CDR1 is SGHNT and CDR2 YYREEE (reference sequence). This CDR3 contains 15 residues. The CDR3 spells CASSYGTGDYNEQFF. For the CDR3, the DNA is TGTGCCAGCAGTTATGGGACAGGGGATTACAATGAGCAGTTCTTC. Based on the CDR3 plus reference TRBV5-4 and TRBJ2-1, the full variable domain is ETGVTQSPTHLIKTRGQQVTLRCSSQSGHNTVSWYQQALGQGPQFIFQYYREEENGRGNFPPRFSGLQFPNYSSELNVNALELDDSALYLCASSYGTGDYNEQFFGPGTRLTVL.

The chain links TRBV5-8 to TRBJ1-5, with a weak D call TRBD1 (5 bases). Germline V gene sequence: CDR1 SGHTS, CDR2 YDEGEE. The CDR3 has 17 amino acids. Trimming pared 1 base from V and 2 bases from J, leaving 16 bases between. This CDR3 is CASSLYQGKIGNQPQHF. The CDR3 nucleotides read TGTGCCAGCAGCTTGTACCAGGGAAAGATCGGCAATCAGCCCCAGCATTTT.

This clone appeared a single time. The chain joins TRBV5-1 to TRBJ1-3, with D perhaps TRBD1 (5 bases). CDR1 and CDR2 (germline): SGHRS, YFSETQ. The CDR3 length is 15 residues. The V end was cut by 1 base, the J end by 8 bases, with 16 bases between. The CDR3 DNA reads TGCGCCAGCAGCTTGTACGGGGGAGTCTACGACACCATATATTTT. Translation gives CASSLYGGVYDTIYF.

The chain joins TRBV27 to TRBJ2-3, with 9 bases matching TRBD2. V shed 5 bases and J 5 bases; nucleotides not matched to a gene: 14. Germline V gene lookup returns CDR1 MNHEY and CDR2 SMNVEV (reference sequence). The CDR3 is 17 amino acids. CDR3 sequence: CASSLNPGLAEGDTQYF. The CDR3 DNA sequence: TGTGCCAGCAGTCTCAACCCGGGACTAGCCGAGGGAGATACGCAGTATTTT.

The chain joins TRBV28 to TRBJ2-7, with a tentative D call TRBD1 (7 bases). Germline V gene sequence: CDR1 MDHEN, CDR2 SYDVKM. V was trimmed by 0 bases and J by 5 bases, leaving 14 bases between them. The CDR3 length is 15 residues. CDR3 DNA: TGTGCCAGCAGTTTATGGAGGAGGGGGCTGGACGAGCAGTACTTC. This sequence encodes CASSLWRRGLDEQYF.

The CDR3 DNA reads as TGTGCCAGCTTCGGACAGGGGAGGTGGAACACTGAAGCTTTCTTT. This codes for CASFGQGRWNTEAFF. This chain uses TRBV25-1 with TRBJ1-1; 9 nucleotides align to TRBD1. The V gene's germline CDR1 is MGHDK and CDR2 SYGVNS. The CDR3 runs to 15 residues. After removal of 8 bases from V and 1 base from J, the junction contained 8 bases not matched to a gene.

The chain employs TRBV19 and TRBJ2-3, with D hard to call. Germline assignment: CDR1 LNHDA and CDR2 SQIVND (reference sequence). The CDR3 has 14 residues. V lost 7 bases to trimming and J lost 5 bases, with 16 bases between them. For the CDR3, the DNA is TGTGCCAGTAAAGATACTACGCACCGAGATACGCAGTATTTT. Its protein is CASKDTTHRDTQYF.

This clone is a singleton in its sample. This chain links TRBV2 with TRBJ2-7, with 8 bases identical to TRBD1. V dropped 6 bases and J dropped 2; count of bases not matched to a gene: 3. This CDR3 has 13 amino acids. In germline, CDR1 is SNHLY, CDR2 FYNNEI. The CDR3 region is CASSRDRPYEQYF. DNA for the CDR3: TGTGCCAGCAGCCGGGACAGGCCCTACGAGCAGTACTTC.

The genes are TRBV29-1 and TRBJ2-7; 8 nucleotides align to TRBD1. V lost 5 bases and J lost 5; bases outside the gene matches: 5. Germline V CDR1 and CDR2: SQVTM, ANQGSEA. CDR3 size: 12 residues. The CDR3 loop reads CSVHQGAHEQYF. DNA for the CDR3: TGCAGCGTTCACCAGGGGGCCCACGAGCAGTACTTC.